The present entry profiles one T cell receptor (beta chain) with its context. The sample originates from a study of technical replicates of blood from several donors. V was cut by 8 bases and J by 5 bases, with 17 bases left in between. From germline, CDR1 is MDHEN and CDR2 SYDVKM. This CDR3 comprises 14 residues. The table came from immunoSEQ multiplex PCR; TCRdb's copy has only in-frame clones and leaves some out. The sample includes 75,000 to 100,000 clones, about 95% seen only once; the top ten take approximately 0.27%. The receptor comes from a human donor in good health. The chain employs TRBV28 and TRBJ2-3; D possibly corresponds to TRBD2 (6 bases). Sequences were obtained from T cells isolated from PBMCs. CDR3 nucleotides: TGTGCCAGCCGGAGAGGCGGGACGGTAGATACGCAGTATTTT. It is translated as CASRRGGTVDTQYF.